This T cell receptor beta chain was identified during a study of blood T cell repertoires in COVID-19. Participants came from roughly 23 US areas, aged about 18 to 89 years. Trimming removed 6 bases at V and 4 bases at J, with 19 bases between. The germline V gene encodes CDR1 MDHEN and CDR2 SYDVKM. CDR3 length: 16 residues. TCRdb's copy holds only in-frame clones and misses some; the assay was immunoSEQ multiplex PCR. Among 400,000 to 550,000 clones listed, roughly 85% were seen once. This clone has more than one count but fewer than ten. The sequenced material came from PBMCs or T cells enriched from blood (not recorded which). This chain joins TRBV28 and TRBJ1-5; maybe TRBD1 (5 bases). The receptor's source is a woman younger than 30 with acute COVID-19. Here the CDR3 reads CASSHKYQGTNQPQHF. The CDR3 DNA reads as TGTGCCAGCAGCCATAAATATCAGGGAACTAATCAGCCCCAGCATTTT. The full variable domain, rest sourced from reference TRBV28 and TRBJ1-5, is DVKVTQSSRYLVKRTGEKVFLECVQDMDHENMFWYRQDPGLGLRLIYFSYDVKMKEKGDIPEGYSVSREKKERFSLILESASTNQTSMYLCASSHKYQGTNQPQHFGDGTRLSIL.